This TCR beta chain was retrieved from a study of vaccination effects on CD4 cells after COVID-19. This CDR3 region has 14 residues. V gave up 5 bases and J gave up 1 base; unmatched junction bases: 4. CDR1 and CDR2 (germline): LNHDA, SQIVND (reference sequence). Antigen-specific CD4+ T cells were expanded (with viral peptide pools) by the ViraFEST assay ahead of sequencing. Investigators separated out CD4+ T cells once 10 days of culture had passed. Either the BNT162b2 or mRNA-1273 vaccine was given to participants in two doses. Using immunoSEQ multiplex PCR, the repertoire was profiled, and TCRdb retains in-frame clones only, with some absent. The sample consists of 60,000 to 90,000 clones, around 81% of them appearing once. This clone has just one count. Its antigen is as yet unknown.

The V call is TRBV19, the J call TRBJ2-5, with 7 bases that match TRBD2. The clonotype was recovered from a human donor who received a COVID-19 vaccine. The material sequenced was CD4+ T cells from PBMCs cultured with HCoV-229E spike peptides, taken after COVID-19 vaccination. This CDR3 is CASSSGGGQETQYF. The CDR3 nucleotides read TGTGCCAGTAGTTCTGGGGGGGGCCAAGAGACCCAGTACTTC. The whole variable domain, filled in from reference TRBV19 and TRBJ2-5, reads DGGITQSPKYLFRKEGQNVTLSCEQNLNHDAMYWYRQDPGQGLRLIYYSQIVNDFQKGDIAEGYSVSREKKESFPLTVTSAQKNPTAFYLCASSSGGGQETQYFGPGTRLLVL.